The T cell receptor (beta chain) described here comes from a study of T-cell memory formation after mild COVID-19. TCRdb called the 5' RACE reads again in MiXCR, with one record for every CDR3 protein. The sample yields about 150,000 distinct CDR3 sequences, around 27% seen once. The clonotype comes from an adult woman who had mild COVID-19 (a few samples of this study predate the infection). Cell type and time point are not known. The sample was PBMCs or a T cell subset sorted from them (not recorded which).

DNA of the CDR3: TGCGCCAGCAGCCAAGGAGCGGGAGGGCCGGGTAATGAGCAGTTCTTC. This codes for CASSQGAGGPGNEQFF. The chain recombines TRBV4-3 with TRBJ2-1, with 10 bases fitting TRBD2. Germline loops: CDR1 LGHNA, CDR2 YSLEER. CDR3 length equals 16 residues. Trimming at V came to 1 base and at J to 7 bases, leaving 7 bases not matched to a gene.